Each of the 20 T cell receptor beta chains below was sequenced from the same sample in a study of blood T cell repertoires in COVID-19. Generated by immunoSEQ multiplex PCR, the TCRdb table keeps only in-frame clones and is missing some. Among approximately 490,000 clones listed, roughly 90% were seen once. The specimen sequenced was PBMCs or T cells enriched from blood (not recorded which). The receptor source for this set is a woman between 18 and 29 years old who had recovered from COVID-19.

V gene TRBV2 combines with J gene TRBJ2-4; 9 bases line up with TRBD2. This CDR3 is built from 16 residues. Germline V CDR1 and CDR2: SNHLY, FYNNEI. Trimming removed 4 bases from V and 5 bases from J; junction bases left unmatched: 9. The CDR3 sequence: CASSVGIAGVQNIQYF. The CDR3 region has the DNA TGTGCCAGCAGTGTGGGAATAGCGGGGGTACAAAACATTCAGTACTTC.

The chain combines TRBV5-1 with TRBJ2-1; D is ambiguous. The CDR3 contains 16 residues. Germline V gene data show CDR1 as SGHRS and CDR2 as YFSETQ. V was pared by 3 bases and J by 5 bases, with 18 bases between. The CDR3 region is CASSSPGRTRHNEQFF. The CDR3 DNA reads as TGCGCCAGCAGCTCACCAGGTCGAACAAGACACAATGAGCAGTTCTTC.

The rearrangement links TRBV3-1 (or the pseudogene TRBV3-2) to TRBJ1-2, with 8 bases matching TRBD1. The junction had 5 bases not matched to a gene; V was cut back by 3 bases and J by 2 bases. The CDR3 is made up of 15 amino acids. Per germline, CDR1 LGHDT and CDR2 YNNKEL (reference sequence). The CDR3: CASSHLGDRNYGYTF. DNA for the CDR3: TGTGCCAGCAGCCATCTTGGGGACAGGAACTATGGCTACACCTTC.

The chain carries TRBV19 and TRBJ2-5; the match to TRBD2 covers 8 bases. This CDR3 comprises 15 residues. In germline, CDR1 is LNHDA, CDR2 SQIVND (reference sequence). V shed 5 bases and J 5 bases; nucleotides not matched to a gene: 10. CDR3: CASSAGGVPGETQYF. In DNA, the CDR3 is TGTGCCAGTAGTGCCGGGGGGGTACCCGGGGAGACCCAGTACTTC.

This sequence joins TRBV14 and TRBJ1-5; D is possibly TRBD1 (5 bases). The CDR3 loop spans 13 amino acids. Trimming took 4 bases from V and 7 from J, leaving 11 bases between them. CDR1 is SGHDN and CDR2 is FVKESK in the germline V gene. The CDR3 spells CASSPGIGQPQHF. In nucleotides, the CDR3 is TGTGCCAGCAGCCCAGGGATAGGCCAGCCCCAGCATTTT.

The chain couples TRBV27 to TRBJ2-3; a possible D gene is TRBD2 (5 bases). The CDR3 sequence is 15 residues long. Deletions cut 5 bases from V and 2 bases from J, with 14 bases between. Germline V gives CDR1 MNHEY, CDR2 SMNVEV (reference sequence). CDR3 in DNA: TGTGCCAGCAGTCCCCGACGGGGATACACAGATACGCAGTATTTT. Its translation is CASSPRRGYTDTQYF.

The CDR3 loop reads CASSDSRTGVYEQYF. CDR3 nucleotides: TGTGCCAGCAGTGATAGCCGAACCGGAGTCTACGAGCAGTACTTC. The rearrangement links TRBV6-1 to TRBJ2-7; no definite D call. The CDR3 is 15 amino acids. With 3 bases removed from V and 3 bases from J, the gap between germline ends came to 15 bases. Germline CDR1 and CDR2: MNHNS and SASEGT.

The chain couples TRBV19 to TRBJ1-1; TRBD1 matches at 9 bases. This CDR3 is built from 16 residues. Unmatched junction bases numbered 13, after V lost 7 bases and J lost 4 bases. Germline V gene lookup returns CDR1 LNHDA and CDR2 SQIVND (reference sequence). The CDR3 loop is CASNGDRVYGGTEAFF. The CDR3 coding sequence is TGTGCCAGTAACGGGGACAGGGTATATGGAGGCACTGAAGCTTTCTTT.

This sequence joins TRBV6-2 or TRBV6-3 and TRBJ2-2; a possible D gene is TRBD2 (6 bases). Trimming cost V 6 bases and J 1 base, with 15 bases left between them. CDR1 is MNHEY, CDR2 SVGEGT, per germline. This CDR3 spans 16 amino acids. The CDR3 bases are TGTGCCAGCAGCCCTTTTAGCGGCTTGAACACCGGGGAGCTGTTTTTT. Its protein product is CASSPFSGLNTGELFF.

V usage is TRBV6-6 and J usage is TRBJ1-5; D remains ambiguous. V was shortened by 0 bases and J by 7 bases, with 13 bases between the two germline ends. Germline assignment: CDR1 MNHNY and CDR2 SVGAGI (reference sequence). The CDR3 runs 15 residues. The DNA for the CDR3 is TGTGCCAGCAGTTACTCGGGCGGGCGGTTGCAGCCCCAGCATTTT. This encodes CASSYSGGRLQPQHF.

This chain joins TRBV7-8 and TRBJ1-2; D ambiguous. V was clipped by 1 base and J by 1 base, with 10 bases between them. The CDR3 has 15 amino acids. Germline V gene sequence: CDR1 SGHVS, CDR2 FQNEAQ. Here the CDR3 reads CASSLGVGLNYGYTF. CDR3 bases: TGTGCCAGCAGCTTAGGGGTAGGACTTAACTATGGCTACACCTTC.

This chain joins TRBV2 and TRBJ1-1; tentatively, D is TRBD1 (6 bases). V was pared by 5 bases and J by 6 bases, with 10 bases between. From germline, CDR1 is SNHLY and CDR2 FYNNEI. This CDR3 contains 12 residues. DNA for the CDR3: TGTGCCAGCAGTAAAGGGGGGGCTGAAGCTTTCTTT. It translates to CASSKGGAEAFF.

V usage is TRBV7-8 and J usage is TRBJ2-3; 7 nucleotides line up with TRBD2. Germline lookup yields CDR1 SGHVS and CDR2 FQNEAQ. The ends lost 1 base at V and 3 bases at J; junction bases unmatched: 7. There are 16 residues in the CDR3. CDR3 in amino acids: CASSLGGAGGTDTQYF. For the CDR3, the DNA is TGTGCCAGCAGCTTAGGGGGAGCCGGGGGGACAGATACGCAGTATTTT.

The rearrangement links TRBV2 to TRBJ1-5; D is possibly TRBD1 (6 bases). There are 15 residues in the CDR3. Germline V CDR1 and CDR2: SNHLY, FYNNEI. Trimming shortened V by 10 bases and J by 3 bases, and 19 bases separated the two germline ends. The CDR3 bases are TGTGCCACCTGCGTGGATAGGACAGACAATCAGCCCCAGCATTTT. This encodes CATCVDRTDNQPQHF. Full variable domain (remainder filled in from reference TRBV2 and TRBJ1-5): EPEVTQTPSHQVTQMGQEVILRCVPISNHLYFYWYRQILGQKVEFLVSFYNNEISEKSEIFDDQFSVERPDGSNFTLKIRSTKLEDSAMYFCATCVDRTDNQPQHFGDGTRLSIL.

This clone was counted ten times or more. Written as DNA, the CDR3 is TGCAGCGCTCCGGACAGGCTCACAGATACGCAGTATTTT. It codes for CSAPDRLTDTQYF. V usage is TRBV29-1 and J usage is TRBJ2-3, with 7 bases identical to TRBD1. Germline-derived CDR1 and CDR2 are SQVTM and ANQGSEA. The CDR3 sequence is 13 residues long. With V trimmed by 7 bases and J by 2 bases, 6 bases remained unmatched.

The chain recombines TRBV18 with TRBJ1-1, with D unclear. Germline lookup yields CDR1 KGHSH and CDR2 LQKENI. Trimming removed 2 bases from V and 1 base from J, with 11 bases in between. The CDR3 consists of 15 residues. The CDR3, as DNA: TGTGCCAGCTCACCAATACCTTCAGAGAACACTGAAGCTTTCTTT. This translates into CASSPIPSENTEAFF.

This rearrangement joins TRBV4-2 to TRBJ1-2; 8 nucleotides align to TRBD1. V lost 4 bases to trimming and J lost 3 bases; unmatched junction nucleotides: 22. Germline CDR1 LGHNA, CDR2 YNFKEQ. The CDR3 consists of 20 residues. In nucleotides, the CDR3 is TGTGCCAGCAGCCCCCTCGAGGTCCTCCTACAGGGGGTGCCGCACTATGGCTACACCTTC. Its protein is CASSPLEVLLQGVPHYGYTF.

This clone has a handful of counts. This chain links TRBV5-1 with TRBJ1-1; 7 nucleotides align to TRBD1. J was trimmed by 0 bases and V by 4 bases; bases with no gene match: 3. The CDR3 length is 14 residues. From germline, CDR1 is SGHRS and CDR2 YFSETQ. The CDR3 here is CASSTGQVNTEAFF. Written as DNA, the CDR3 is TGCGCCAGCAGCACAGGACAGGTGAACACTGAAGCTTTCTTT.

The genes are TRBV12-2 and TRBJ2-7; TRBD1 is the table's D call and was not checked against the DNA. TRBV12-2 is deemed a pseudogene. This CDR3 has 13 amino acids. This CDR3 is CARGQGIWHEQYF. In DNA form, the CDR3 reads TGTGCAAGGGGGCAGGGGATTTGGCACGAGCAGTACTTC.

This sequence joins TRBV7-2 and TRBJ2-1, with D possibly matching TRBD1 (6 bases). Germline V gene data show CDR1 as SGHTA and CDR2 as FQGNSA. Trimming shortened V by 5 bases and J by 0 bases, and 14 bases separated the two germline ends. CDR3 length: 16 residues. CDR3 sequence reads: CASSTRQASSYNEQFF. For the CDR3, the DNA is TGTGCCAGCAGCACCCGACAGGCAAGCTCCTACAATGAGCAGTTCTTC.